A single sample is the source of the 30 T cell receptor beta chains below, sequenced in a study of beta chain features in type 1 diabetes. General study results and limits: TCRB CDR3s from Type 1 diabetes patients were moderately but significantly shorter in all four CD4+ subsets.

The whole isolated RNA underwent reverse transcription, so sequencing captured expressed TCRB transcripts. Profiled with immunoSEQ multiplex PCR; TCRdb holds only in-frame clones, not every one. Of under 200,000 clones in the sample, around 8.3% were seen once. These receptors have no identified antigens. Sequencing input: central memory CD4+ T cells from blood. The source is a woman under 30 with type 1 diabetes.

This clone has only a few counts. The CDR3 nucleotides read TGCAGCGTTGAAGTCCAGGGTGACGAGCAGTTCTTC. Its protein product is CSVEVQGDEQFF. This chain links TRBV29-1 with TRBJ2-1; maybe TRBD1 (5 bases). V lost 1 base and J lost 10, with 11 bases in between. The CDR3 spans 12 residues. Germline CDR1 reads SQVTM; CDR2 reads ANQGSEA.

The chain links TRBV6-1 to TRBJ1-1; D is perhaps TRBD1 (6 bases). The CDR3 has 13 residues. Looked up from germline, CDR1 is MNHNS and CDR2 is SASEGT. The V end lost 8 bases, the J end lost 1 base, and 11 bases lay between the germline ends. CDR3 in amino acids: CASGWGQNTEAFF. For the CDR3, the DNA is TGTGCCAGCGGGTGGGGACAGAACACTGAAGCTTTCTTT.

This clone was found a few times. This chain uses TRBV21-1 with TRBJ2-2; the D call TRBD2 from the table was never checked on the DNA. TRBV21-1 is described as a pseudogene. The CDR3 contains 15 residues. The chain's CDR3 is CASTRGDLTTGELFF. CDR3 sequence (DNA): TGTGCCAGCACCCGAGGGGACTTAACCACCGGGGAGCTGTTTTTT.

The chain recombines TRBV7-8 with TRBJ2-2, with no clear D. Germline lookup yields CDR1 SGHVS and CDR2 FQNEAQ. CDR3 length: 15 residues. V lost 5 bases to trimming and J lost 2 bases, with 12 bases between them. The CDR3 protein is CASSGGRSNTGELFF. The CDR3 DNA reads TGTGCCAGCAGCGGCGGCCGTTCAAACACCGGGGAGCTGTTTTTT.

This chain connects TRBV7-3 to TRBJ1-2; 9 nucleotides agree with TRBD1. Germline V CDR1 and CDR2: SGHTA, FQGTGA. V trimming: 8 bases; J trimming: 7 bases; junction bases outside the gene matches: 8. CDR3 length equals 13 residues. DNA of the CDR3: TGTGCCAGCGGGACAGGGCCTTCTGGTGGCTACACCTTC. It codes for CASGTGPSGGYTF.

The V gene is TRBV7-2, the J gene TRBJ2-7; 7 bases fit TRBD2. This CDR3 is 14 amino acids long. With V trimmed by 4 bases and J by 1 base, 4 bases remained unmatched. Germline V gives CDR1 SGHTA, CDR2 FQGNSA. The CDR3 nucleotides read TGTGCCAGCAGCTCGCGAGCGGGGTCCTACGAGCAGTACTTC. It encodes CASSSRAGSYEQYF.

CDR3: CASRFGDTEAFF. The CDR3, as DNA: TGTGCCTCACGTTTCGGGGACACTGAAGCTTTCTTT. V is TRBV28 and J is TRBJ1-1; D gene unclear. The germline V gene has CDR1 MDHEN and CDR2 SYDVKM. Trimming removed 11 bases from V and 3 bases from J, with 13 bases in between. There are 12 residues in the CDR3. Using reference TRBV28 and TRBJ1-1 for the parts outside the CDR3, the full variable domain is DVKVTQSSRYLVKRTGEKVFLECVQDMDHENMFWYRQDPGLGLRLIYFSYDVKMKEKGDIPEGYSVSREKKERFSLILESASTNQTSMYLCASRFGDTEAFFGQGTRLTVV.

The rearrangement uses TRBV5-1 and TRBJ2-6; D gene uncertain. Germline V gene data show CDR1 as SGHRS and CDR2 as YFSETQ. This CDR3 has 14 amino acids. V lost 7 bases to trimming and J lost 0 bases, with 8 bases between them. In DNA form, the CDR3 reads TGCGCCAGCGAAGACACCTCTGGGGCCAACGTCCTGACTTTC. Encoded protein: CASEDTSGANVLTF.

This clone was counted a few times. The chain joins TRBV7-2 to TRBJ2-1, with 10 bases lining up with TRBD2. Unmatched junction bases numbered 4, after V lost 5 bases and J lost 3 bases. The CDR3 totals 15 residues. Germline CDR1 reads SGHTA; CDR2 reads FQGNSA. CDR3 residues: CASSPGTSVYNEQFF. The CDR3 bases are TGTGCCAGCAGCCCCGGGACTAGCGTCTACAATGAGCAGTTCTTC. The whole variable domain, remainder taken from reference TRBV7-2 and TRBJ2-1, is GAGVSQSPSNKVTEKGKDVELRCDPISGHTALYWYRQSLGQGLEFLIYFQGNSAPDKSGLPSDRFSAERTGGSVSTLTIQRTQQEDSAVYLCASSPGTSVYNEQFFGPGTRLTVL.

The J gene is TRBJ1-5, the V gene TRBV7-2; D is unclear. The germline CDR1 and CDR2 sequences are SGHTA and FQGNSA. Trimming shortened V by 5 bases and J by 9 bases, and 17 bases separated the two germline ends. The CDR3 spans 14 residues. CDR3 amino acids: CASSPSVGLWPQHF. The CDR3 nucleotides read TGTGCCAGCAGCCCGTCTGTCGGTTTATGGCCCCAGCATTTT.

On this clone: Relative to the germline gene, one junction end is altered; a read error may explain this. The gene calls are TRBV14 and TRBJ1-1, with D possibly TRBD1 on 5 matching bases. Looked up from germline, CDR1 is SGHDN and CDR2 is FVKESK. This CDR3 contains 13 residues. The CDR3 protein is CASSQAWGGAASF. CDR3 coding DNA: TGTGCCAGCAGCCAAGCCTGGGGGGGAGCCGCTTCCTTT.

CDR3: CATTNETPEAFF. The CDR3 bases are TGTGCCACCACCAACGAGACTCCTGAAGCTTTCTTT. The chain links TRBV2 to TRBJ1-1; D is unclear. Between the trimmed V and J ends, which lost 10 bases and 6 bases, there was a span of 15 bases. Looked up from germline, CDR1 is SNHLY and CDR2 is FYNNEI. The CDR3 has 12 amino acids.

The chain uses TRBV2 and TRBJ2-6; a weak D match, TRBD1 (6 bases). This CDR3 is 18 amino acids long. Germline V gives CDR1 SNHLY, CDR2 FYNNEI. Trimming took off 6 bases at V and 5 bases at J, with 23 bases between the two ends. The CDR3: CASSDTGKPQPRANVLTF. CDR3 sequence (DNA): TGTGCCAGCAGCGACACAGGGAAACCCCAACCAAGGGCCAACGTCCTGACTTTC.

As for this clone: One end of the junction is discordant with germline, which a read error may explain. In DNA form, the CDR3 reads TGTGCCAGCAGACAAGCGGGAGACCGTCTTTCGAAGCAGTACTTC. Its protein is CASRQAGDRLSKQYF. The rearrangement links TRBV14 to TRBJ2-7, with 8 bases lining up with TRBD2. CDR3 length: 15 residues. The V gene's germline CDR1 is SGHDN and CDR2 FVKESK.

The chain carries TRBV19 and TRBJ2-7; D is perhaps TRBD2 (5 bases). CDR1 is LNHDA, CDR2 SQIVND, per germline (reference sequence). This CDR3 comprises 12 residues. V lost 0 bases to trimming and J lost 6 bases, with 6 bases between them. CDR3 sequence reads: CASSIDRGEQYF. CDR3 coding DNA: TGTGCCAGTAGTATAGACCGGGGCGAGCAGTACTTC.

The chain has TRBV28 and TRBJ1-1; D may be TRBD1 (6 bases). Looked up from germline, CDR1 is MDHEN and CDR2 is SYDVKM. Trimming removed 5 bases at V and 11 bases at J, with 18 bases between. The CDR3 contains 13 residues. Here the CDR3 reads CASSGPGGLGAFF. The CDR3, as DNA: TGTGCCAGCAGTGGGCCGGGGGGCTTGGGGGCTTTCTTT. Supplemented by reference TRBV28 and TRBJ1-1, the full variable domain reads DVKVTQSSRYLVKRTGEKVFLECVQDMDHENMFWYRQDPGLGLRLIYFSYDVKMKEKGDIPEGYSVSREKKERFSLILESASTNQTSMYLCASSGPGGLGAFFGQGTRLTVV.

This clone was picked up a small number of times. V usage is TRBV6-6 and J usage is TRBJ2-7, with D uncertain. Trimming cost V 6 bases and J 2 bases, with 5 bases left between them. The CDR3 runs to 11 residues. Germline CDR1 MNHNY, CDR2 SVGAGI (reference sequence). The CDR3 bases are TGTGCCAGCAGCTATACCTACGAGCAGTACTTC. This encodes CASSYTYEQYF.

As regards this clone: Additional DNA sequences in this sample encode the identical CDR3. The V gene is TRBV5-1, the J gene TRBJ2-1; 11 bases align to TRBD2. The CDR3 sequence is 15 residues long. Germline lookup yields CDR1 SGHRS and CDR2 YFSETQ. V shed 2 bases, J shed 4 bases, and the junction held 2 bases outside the gene matches. The CDR3 sequence is CASSFPSGRYNEQFF. The CDR3 coding sequence is TGCGCCAGCAGCTTCCCTAGCGGGAGGTACAATGAGCAGTTCTTC. Supplemented by reference TRBV5-1 and TRBJ2-1, the full variable domain reads KAGVTQTPRYLIKTRGQQVTLSCSPISGHRSVSWYQQTPGQGLQFLFEYFSETQRNKGNFPGRFSGRQFSNSRSEMNVSTLELGDSALYLCASSFPSGRYNEQFFGPGTRLTVL.

This clone was observed a handful of times. This chain connects TRBV5-1 to TRBJ1-4; D may be TRBD1 (5 bases). Germline CDR1 is SGHRS and CDR2 is YFSETQ. This CDR3 spans 15 amino acids. The V gene lost 2 bases and the J gene lost 5 bases, with 13 bases spanning the gap. CDR3 sequence reads: CASSLTDTQNEKLFF. CDR3 DNA: TGCGCCAGCAGCTTAACGGACACCCAAAATGAAAAACTGTTTTTT.

This clone was seen only a few times. This chain uses TRBV9 with TRBJ2-3, with 12 bases matching TRBD2. The CDR3 runs to 15 residues. The V segment lost 5 bases and the J segment 4 bases; nucleotides outside the gene matches: 5. Germline-derived CDR1 and CDR2 are SGDLS and YYNGEE. This CDR3 is CASRTTSGGSDTQYF. The CDR3, as DNA: TGTGCCAGCAGGACGACTAGCGGGGGTTCAGATACGCAGTATTTT.

This clone appeared a few times. This chain connects TRBV6-6 to TRBJ2-2; D is possibly TRBD1 (5 bases). CDR3 length: 15 amino acids. Germline V gene lookup returns CDR1 MNHNY and CDR2 SVGAGI (reference sequence). Trimming cost V 2 bases and J 2 bases, with 9 bases left between them. The CDR3 DNA reads as TGTGCCAGCAGTTACGTTGGGGCCAACACCGGGGAGCTGTTTTTT. It yields the protein CASSYVGANTGELFF.

The chain joins TRBV28 to TRBJ1-2, with D possibly being TRBD1 (6 bases). Germline V gene lookup returns CDR1 MDHEN and CDR2 SYDVKM. CDR3 size: 16 residues. The ends were cut back, 5 bases at V and 4 bases at J, with 20 bases in the middle. The CDR3 DNA sequence: TGTGCCAGCAGTCCTCTACAGGGAGCAGATGTCTATGGCTACACCTTC. Translation gives CASSPLQGADVYGYTF.

The chain joins TRBV4-1 to TRBJ1-1; unclear D gene. Trimming cost V 0 bases and J 6 bases, with 8 bases left between them. The CDR3 is made up of 13 amino acids. Germline CDR1 is MGHRA and CDR2 is YSYEKL. Written as DNA, the CDR3 is TGCGCCAGCAGCCAAGAACCGAGGGCTGAAGCTTTCTTT. Its translation is CASSQEPRAEAFF.

The rearrangement joins TRBV4-1 to TRBJ1-2, with TRBD1 identical over 8 bases. This CDR3 contains 16 residues. The ends lost 4 bases at V and 8 bases at J; junction bases unmatched: 15. Looked up from germline, CDR1 is MGHRA and CDR2 is YSYEKL. The CDR3 DNA sequence: TGCGCCAGCAGCCCAGTTACTTCAGGGGGCCTTAGGGGCTACACCTTC. Its translation is CASSPVTSGGLRGYTF.

The chain links TRBV19 to TRBJ1-5, with D unclear. The CDR3 is 12 amino acids. V shed 6 bases and J shed 8 bases, with 11 bases lying between them. Germline CDR1 LNHDA, CDR2 SQIVND (reference sequence). CDR3 DNA: TGTGCCAGTAGCCCCCAGTTCGAGCCCCAGCATTTT. Its protein product is CASSPQFEPQHF.

This clone has only a few counts. The chain has TRBV21-1 and TRBJ2-3; the table's TRBD2 call for D was not verified on the DNA. TRBV21-1 is a recognized pseudogene. The CDR3 length is 16 residues. The CDR3 sequence is CASSKGLAGVPDTQYF. CDR3 bases: TGTGCCAGCAGCAAAGGCCTAGCGGGAGTTCCAGATACGCAGTATTTT.

The J gene is TRBJ2-1, the V gene TRBV4-1; 16 nucleotides agree with TRBD2. The CDR3 has 17 amino acids. Trimming took 1 base from V and 15 from J; bases not matched to a gene: 12. Germline CDR1 and CDR2: MGHRA and YSYEKL. The CDR3 region is CASSQADMGLAGGPAFF. The CDR3 coding sequence is TGCGCCAGCAGCCAAGCTGATATGGGACTAGCGGGAGGGCCGGCGTTCTTC.

The V and J genes are TRBV4-3 and TRBJ2-7; D possibly corresponds to TRBD2 (5 bases). Trimming pared 0 bases from V and 3 bases from J, leaving 12 bases between. The CDR3 is 15 amino acids. The germline V gene has CDR1 LGHNA and CDR2 YSLEER. DNA of the CDR3: TGCGCCAGCAGCCAAGAAATGGAGGTGGGCTACGAGCAGTACTTC. Its translation: CASSQEMEVGYEQYF.

This clone was found a few times. The chain carries TRBV7-2 and TRBJ2-2; 9 bases line up with TRBD2. The V and J ends lost 5 bases and 9 bases, in that order; junction bases with no gene match: 16. The CDR3 is 17 amino acids. The germline V gene encodes CDR1 SGHTA and CDR2 FQGNSA. CDR3 sequence reads: CASSGRGAGGPSRELFF. The CDR3 DNA reads TGTGCCAGCAGCGGCCGAGGGGCGGGAGGGCCCTCCCGGGAGCTGTTTTTT.

This clone was detected only a few times. J is TRBJ1-2 and V is TRBV7-8; D remains ambiguous. V lost 4 bases and J 8 bases, leaving 14 bases between the germline ends. The CDR3 runs to 13 residues. Germline V gene sequence: CDR1 SGHVS, CDR2 FQNEAQ. The chain's CDR3 is CASSSFQARGYTF. The CDR3 DNA follows: TGTGCCAGCAGCTCGTTCCAGGCTCGGGGCTACACCTTC.